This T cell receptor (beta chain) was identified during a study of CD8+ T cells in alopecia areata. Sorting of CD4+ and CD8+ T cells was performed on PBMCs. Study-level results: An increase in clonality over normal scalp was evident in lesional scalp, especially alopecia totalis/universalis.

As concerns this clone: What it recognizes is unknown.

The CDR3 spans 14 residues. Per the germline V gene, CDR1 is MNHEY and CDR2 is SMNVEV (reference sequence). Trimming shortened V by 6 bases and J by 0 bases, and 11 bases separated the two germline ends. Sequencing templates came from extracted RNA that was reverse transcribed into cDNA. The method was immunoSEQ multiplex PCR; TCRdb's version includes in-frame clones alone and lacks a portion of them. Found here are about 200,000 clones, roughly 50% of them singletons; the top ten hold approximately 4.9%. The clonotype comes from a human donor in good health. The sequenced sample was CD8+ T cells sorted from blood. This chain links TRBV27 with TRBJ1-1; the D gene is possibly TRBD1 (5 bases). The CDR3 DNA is TGTGCCAGCAGCTCGGGACTGTTGAACACTGAAGCTTTCTTT. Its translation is CASSSGLLNTEAFF.